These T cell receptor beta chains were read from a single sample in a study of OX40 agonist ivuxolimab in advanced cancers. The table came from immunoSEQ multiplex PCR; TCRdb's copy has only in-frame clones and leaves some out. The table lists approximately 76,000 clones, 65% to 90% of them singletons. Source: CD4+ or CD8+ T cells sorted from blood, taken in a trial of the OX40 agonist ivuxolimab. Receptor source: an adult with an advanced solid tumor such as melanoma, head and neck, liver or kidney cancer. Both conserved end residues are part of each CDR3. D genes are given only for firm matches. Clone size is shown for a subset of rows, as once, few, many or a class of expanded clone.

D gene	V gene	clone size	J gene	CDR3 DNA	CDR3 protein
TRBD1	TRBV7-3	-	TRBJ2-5	TGTGCCAGCAGCTTACAGGGGGACGAGACCCAGTACTTC	CASSLQGDETQYF
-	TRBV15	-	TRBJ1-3	TGTGCCACCAGCCCGGGGAGCTCTGGAAACACCATATATTTT	CATSPGSSGNTIYF
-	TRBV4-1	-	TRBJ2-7	TGCGCCAGCAGCCAAGTCCGGCCCAGCTCCTACGAGCAGTACTTC	CASSQVRPSSYEQYF
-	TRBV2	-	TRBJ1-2	TGTGCCAGCCAGATCGGAGACGGCGCCTATGGCTACACCTTC	CASQIGDGAYGYTF
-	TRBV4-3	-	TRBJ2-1	TGCGCCAGCAGCCAGCAAGCGATAGATGAGCAGTTCTTC	CASSQQAIDEQFF
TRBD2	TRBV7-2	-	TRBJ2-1	TGTGCCAGCAGCTTAGTTGCACGTGCTAGCGGGGCCAATGAGCAGTTCTTC	CASSLVARASGANEQFF
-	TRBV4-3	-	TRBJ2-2	TGCGCCAGCAGCCAAGGACTACAATACACCGGGGAGCTGTTTTTT	CASSQGLQYTGELFF
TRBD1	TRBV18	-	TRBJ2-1	TGTGCCAGCTCATCCGCCGGGACAGGGCGTCGCTACAATGAGCAGTTCTTC	CASSSAGTGRRYNEQFF
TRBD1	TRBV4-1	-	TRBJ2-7	TGCGCCAGCAGCCACCCCCAGGGACAGGGGAGAATCTACGAGCAGTACTTC	CASSHPQGQGRIYEQYF
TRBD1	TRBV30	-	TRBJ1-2	TGTGCCTGGAACCCGGGACAGCAAATCTATGGCTACACCTTC	CAWNPGQQIYGYTF
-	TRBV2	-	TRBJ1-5	TGTGCCAGCAGTGTCGTGGCATTCGTTCAGCCCCAGCATTTT	CASSVVAFVQPQHF
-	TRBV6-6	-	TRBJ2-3	TGTGCCAGCAGTAACCCTGACAACACAGATACGCAGTATTTT	CASSNPDNTDTQYF
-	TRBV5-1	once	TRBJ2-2	TGCGCCAGCAGCTTGTCGACAGGGAACACCGGGGAGCTGTTTTTT	CASSLSTGNTGELFF
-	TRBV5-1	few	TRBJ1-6	TGCGCCAGCAGCTTGGATGGAGGGAATTCACCCCTCCACTTT	CASSLDGGNSPLHF
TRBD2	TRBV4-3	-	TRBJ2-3	TGCGCCAGCAGCCAGAAGGGACTAGCGGGGCACACAGATACGCAGTATTTT	CASSQKGLAGHTDTQYF
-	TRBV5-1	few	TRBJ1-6	TGCGCCAGCAGCTTACTGGGGCTGGATAATTCACCCCTCCACTTT	CASSLLGLDNSPLHF
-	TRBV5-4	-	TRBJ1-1	TGTGCCAGCAGCTTTGGGGAGTCGGGGGAACAGGGATGGGACACTGAAGCTTTCTTT	CASSFGESGEQGWDTEAFF
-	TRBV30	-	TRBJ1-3	TGTGCCTGGAGTATCGGGAACTCTGGAAACACCATATATTTT	CAWSIGNSGNTIYF
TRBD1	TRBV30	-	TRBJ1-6	TGTGCCTGGAGTGTACTAGGGGGCGATTCACCCCTCCACTTT	CAWSVLGGDSPLHF
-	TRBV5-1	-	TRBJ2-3	TGCGCCAGCAGCTTGGCAGGGGTGGGCACAGATACGCAGTATTTT	CASSLAGVGTDTQYF
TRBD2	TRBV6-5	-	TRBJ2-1	TGTGCCAGCAGTTCCGGACTAGCGGGGGGGGGTGAGCAGTTCTTC	CASSSGLAGGGEQFF
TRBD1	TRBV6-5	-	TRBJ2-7	TGTGCCAGCAGTCGGGGGACAGGAACCTACGAGCAGTACTTC	CASSRGTGTYEQYF
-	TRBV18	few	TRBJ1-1	TGTGCCAGCTCACTTAGCCGGACGAACACTGAAGCTTTCTTT	CASSLSRTNTEAFF
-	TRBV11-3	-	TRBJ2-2	TGTGCCAGCAGCTTAGCAGGCAGCCTGAACACCGGGGAGCTGTTTTTT	CASSLAGSLNTGELFF
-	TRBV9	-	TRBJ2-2	TGTGCCAGCAGCGTAGCGGCAGTTCTAACCGGGGAGCTGTTTTTT	CASSVAAVLTGELFF
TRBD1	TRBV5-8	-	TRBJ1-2	TGTGCCAGCAGCTTTTCCGGGACAGTAGCTCGTGTGGGGGGCTACACCTTC	CASSFSGTVARVGGYTF
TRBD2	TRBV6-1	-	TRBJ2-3	TGTGCCAGCAGTGAACTGGTGGGCCCGGGGGGGCCCACAGATACGCAGTATTTT	CASSELVGPGGPTDTQYF
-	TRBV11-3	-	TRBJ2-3	TGTGCCAGCAGCGCCGGGAAGACAGATACGCAGTATTTT	CASSAGKTDTQYF
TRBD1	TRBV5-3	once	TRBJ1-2	TGTGCCAGAAGCTTCGACAGGGAGGGCTATGGCTACACCTTC	CARSFDREGYGYTF
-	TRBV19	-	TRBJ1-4	TGTGCCAGTAGAGCAGGGCTTTATAATGAAAAACTGTTTTTT	CASRAGLYNEKLFF